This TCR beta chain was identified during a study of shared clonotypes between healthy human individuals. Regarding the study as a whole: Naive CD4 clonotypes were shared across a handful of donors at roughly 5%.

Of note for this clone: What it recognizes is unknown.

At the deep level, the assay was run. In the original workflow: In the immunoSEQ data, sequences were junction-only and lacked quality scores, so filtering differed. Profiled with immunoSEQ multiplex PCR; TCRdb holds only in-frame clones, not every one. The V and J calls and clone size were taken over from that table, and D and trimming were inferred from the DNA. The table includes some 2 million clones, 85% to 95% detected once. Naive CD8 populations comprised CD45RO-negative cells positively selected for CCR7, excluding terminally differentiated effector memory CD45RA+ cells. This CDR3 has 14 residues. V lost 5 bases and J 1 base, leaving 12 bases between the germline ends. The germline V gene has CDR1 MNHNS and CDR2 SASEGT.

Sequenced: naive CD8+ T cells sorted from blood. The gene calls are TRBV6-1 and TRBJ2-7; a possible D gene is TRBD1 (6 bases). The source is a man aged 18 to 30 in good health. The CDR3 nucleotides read TGTGCCAGCAGTCCGACAGGTACTTCCTACGAGCAGTACTTC. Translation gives CASSPTGTSYEQYF.